A selection of T cell receptor beta chains follows, all from one sample in a study of blood T cells in healthy people across ages. Using its own MiXCR run on the 5' RACE reads, TCRdb lists one record per CDR3 protein. The sample shows approximately 800,000 distinct CDR3 sequences, about 56% of them seen only once. Sequenced sample: blood. These TCRs come from a man aged 35 to 55 in good health. The CDR3 runs from the conserved cysteine through the conserved F or W. D genes are given only for firm matches. Some rows have no size entry. The others give once, few or many, or a class for an expanded clone.

d_call,v_call,j_call,clone_size,cdr3_aa,cdr3_nt
-,TRBV4-2,TRBJ2-3,-,CASSQDRGASSTDTQYF,TGTGCCAGCAGCCAAGATCGGGGGGCCTCTAGCACAGATACGCAGTATTTT
-,TRBV24-1,TRBJ2-3,-,CATSDLITTDTQYF,TGTGCCACCAGTGATTTAATAACGACAGATACGCAGTATTTT
-,TRBV6-6,TRBJ2-1,-,CASSSSVLSYNEQFF,TGTGCCAGCAGCTCTAGCGTATTATCATACAATGAGCAGTTCTTC
TRBD1,TRBV11-1,TRBJ1-2,-,CASSPQTGGAGGYTF,TGTGCCAGCAGCCCGCAGACAGGGGGCGCGGGAGGCTACACCTTC
TRBD1,TRBV7-9,TRBJ1-2,-,CASSLDRGQDGYTF,TGTGCCAGCAGCTTAGATCGGGGACAGGATGGCTACACCTTC
-,TRBV4-2,TRBJ1-5,few,CASSQLGEGNQPQHF,TGTGCCAGCAGCCAACTGGGGGAGGGCAATCAGCCCCAGCATTTT
TRBD2,TRBV24-1,TRBJ2-3,few,CATRGSGSYTQYF,TGTGCCACCAGGGGTAGCGGGAGTTATACGCAGTATTTT
-,TRBV6-2/TRBV6-3,TRBJ1-2,-,CASSDREGSYGYTF,TGTGCCAGCAGTGACCGAGAGGGAAGCTATGGCTACACCTTC
-,TRBV29-1,TRBJ1-2,few,CSVADRGYGYTF,TGCAGCGTTGCTGACCGAGGATATGGCTACACCTTC
-,TRBV7-2,TRBJ2-7,many,CASSLSQPPYEQYF,TGTGCCAGCAGCTTATCCCAACCTCCCTACGAGCAGTACTTC
-,TRBV5-5,TRBJ2-7,-,CASSPQGPYEQYF,TGTGCCAGCAGTCCGCAGGGACCCTACGAGCAGTACTTC
-,TRBV10-3,TRBJ2-7,-,CALATGTGDYEQYF,TGTGCCCTCGCTACCGGGACGGGGGACTACGAGCAGTACTTC
TRBD2,TRBV29-1,TRBJ2-7,few,CSVESSGTYEQYF,TGCAGCGTTGAATCTAGCGGCACCTACGAGCAGTACTTC
-,TRBV7-9,TRBJ2-2,-,CASSSGPYNTGELFF,TGTGCCAGCTCTTCCGGCCCGTATAACACCGGGGAGCTGTTTTTT
-,TRBV7-9,TRBJ2-3,-,CASSAGQLNTDTQYF,TGTGCCAGCAGCGCGGGACAGCTTAACACAGATACGCAGTATTTT
TRBD2,TRBV20-1,TRBJ2-2,-,CSASRPRTTSGGRGFANTGELFF,TGCAGTGCTAGCCGTCCTCGAACCACTAGCGGGGGGCGGGGTTTCGCGAACACCGGGGAGCTGTTTTTT
-,TRBV6-5,TRBJ2-7,-,CASWTGPYEQYF,TGTGCCAGTTGGACGGGTCCCTACGAGCAGTACTTC
TRBD2,TRBV6-4,TRBJ2-3,-,CASSPGGLSADTQYF,TGTGCCAGCAGTCCGGGGGGGCTTAGCGCAGATACGCAGTATTTT
TRBD2,TRBV7-2,TRBJ2-7,few,CASSLPSGEQYF,TGTGCCAGCAGCTTACCTAGCGGCGAGCAGTACTTC
-,TRBV7-8,TRBJ2-1,few,CASSSQDEQFF,TGTGCCAGCAGCTCCCAGGATGAGCAGTTCTTC
TRBD1,TRBV9,TRBJ1-2,-,CASSVASRGSFYGYTF,TGTGCCAGCAGCGTAGCTAGCAGGGGGTCTTTCTATGGCTACACCTTC
-,TRBV7-2,TRBJ2-1,few,CASSPHGEGSYNEQFF,TGTGCCAGCAGCCCCCATGGTGAGGGTTCCTACAATGAGCAGTTCTTC
-,TRBV5-1,TRBJ2-1,-,CASFGTPINEQFF,TGCGCCAGCTTTGGAACCCCGATCAATGAGCAGTTCTTC
-,TRBV20-1,TRBJ2-5,few,CSASPRGQETQYF,TGCAGTGCTAGTCCCCGGGGGCAAGAGACCCAGTACTTC
TRBD2,TRBV6-5,TRBJ2-3,-,CASSYGAGGVETQYF,TGTGCCAGCAGTTACGGAGCGGGGGGGGTAGAGACACAGTATTTT
TRBD2,TRBV7-2,TRBJ2-3,-,CASSPAGAYTDTQYF,TGTGCCAGCAGCCCAGCGGGGGCCTACACAGATACGCAGTATTTT
-,TRBV15,TRBJ2-3,-,CATSRGSWRASTDTQYF,TGTGCCACCAGCAGAGGTTCCTGGAGGGCTAGCACAGATACGCAGTATTTT
TRBD2,TRBV9,TRBJ2-7,-,CASSVGPGTSGDSDEQYF,TGTGCCAGCAGCGTGGGACCCGGGACTAGTGGGGATTCCGACGAGCAGTACTTC
TRBD2,TRBV20-1,TRBJ2-7,few,CSAREPGLAGVGEQYF,TGCAGTGCTAGAGAACCCGGACTAGCGGGAGTTGGAGAGCAGTACTTC
-,TRBV3-1,TRBJ2-1,-,CASSQDRENEQFF,TGTGCCAGCAGCCAAGATCGGGAAAATGAGCAGTTCTTC
-,TRBV20-1,TRBJ1-1,-,CSARSRLNTEAFF,TGCAGTGCTAGATCGCGTTTGAACACTGAAGCTTTCTTT
TRBD2,TRBV7-7,TRBJ2-3,few,CASSQKSGASTDTQYF,TGTGCTAGCAGCCAAAAGAGCGGGGCTAGCACAGATACGCAGTATTTT
-,TRBV7-3,TRBJ2-3,-,CASSLTRTQDTQYF,TGTGCCAGCAGCTTAACGCGCACCCAAGATACGCAGTATTTT
-,TRBV20-1,TRBJ2-5,few,CSVVDTQRETQYF,TGCAGTGTGGTAGACACTCAACGAGAGACCCAGTACTTC
-,TRBV7-9,TRBJ2-5,few,CASSLELALTTGAQYF,TGTGCCAGCAGCTTGGAACTAGCTTTAACTACGGGGGCCCAGTACTTC
-,TRBV3-1,TRBJ2-6,-,CASSQQARPGANVLTF,TGTGCCAGCAGCCAACAGGCTAGACCTGGGGCCAACGTCCTGACTTTC
TRBD1,TRBV19,TRBJ1-5,-,CASSIGQGVGQPQHF,TGTGCCAGTAGTATCGGACAGGGGGTCGGCCAGCCCCAGCATTTT
-,TRBV14,TRBJ2-7,-,CASSLTVGPYNEQYF,TGTGCCAGCAGCCTTACAGTAGGCCCCTACAATGAGCAGTACTTC
-,TRBV9,TRBJ2-3,few,CASSVAPPGDTQYF,TGTGCCAGCAGCGTAGCACCACCGGGAGATACGCAGTATTTT
TRBD2,TRBV6-1,TRBJ2-1,few,CASSEGLAGVPPRQFF,TGTGCCAGCAGTGAAGGACTAGCGGGAGTCCCCCCCCGGCAGTTCTTC
TRBD1,TRBV28,TRBJ2-3,-,CASSLGQVNTDTQYF,TGTGCCAGCAGTTTGGGACAGGTGAACACAGATACGCAGTATTTT
-,TRBV27,TRBJ1-2,few,CASSLTARTPNYGYTF,TGTGCCAGCAGTTTAACTGCCCGGACTCCTAACTATGGCTACACCTTC
TRBD2,TRBV4-2,TRBJ2-5,-,CASSPGRASIEQYF,TGTGCCAGCAGCCCCGGGAGGGCATCAATTGAGCAGTACTTC
TRBD2,TRBV20-1,TRBJ2-3,few,CSARDVLGLAGFTDTQYF,TGCAGTGCTAGAGATGTCTTGGGACTAGCGGGCTTCACAGATACGCAGTATTTT
-,TRBV12-3/TRBV12-4,TRBJ1-6,-,CASTPSAAHNSPLHF,TGTGCCAGCACCCCCTCGGCAGCCCATAATTCACCCCTCCACTTT
-,TRBV29-1,TRBJ2-3,-,CSVGLQGQSGTDTQYF,TGCAGCGTTGGGTTACAGGGACAATCGGGCACAGATACGCAGTATTTT
TRBD1,TRBV7-2,TRBJ2-7,many,CASSLEGVGTGTYEQYF,TGTGCCAGCAGCTTAGAGGGGGTCGGGACAGGGACCTACGAGCAGTACTTC
TRBD1,TRBV5-1,TRBJ1-2,-,CASRTGTGTSYGYTF,TGCGCCAGCAGGACCGGGACAGGGACAAGCTATGGCTACACCTTC
-,TRBV12-3/TRBV12-4,TRBJ1-6,few,CASSPNPGYNSPLHF,TGTGCCAGCAGCCCTAACCCAGGGTACAATTCACCCCTCCACTTT
-,TRBV7-3,TRBJ2-5,-,CASSSSAAQETQYF,TGTGCCAGCAGCTCCTCAGCGGCCCAAGAGACCCAGTACTTC
-,TRBV6-2/TRBV6-3,TRBJ2-7,-,CASSYPRTVRSSYEQYF,TGTGCCAGCAGTTACCCCCGGACAGTTAGGAGCTCCTACGAGCAGTACTTC
TRBD2,TRBV27,TRBJ2-1,-,CASSPGLAPGNEQFF,TGTGCCAGCAGCCCGGGACTAGCCCCGGGGAATGAGCAGTTCTTC
-,TRBV20-1,TRBJ2-6,-,CSAPTGAGANVLTF,TGCAGTGCTCCTACAGGAGCCGGGGCCAACGTCCTGACTTTC
-,TRBV28,TRBJ2-7,once,CASSSRLGLQEAQYF,TGTGCCAGCAGTTCGCGCCTTGGACTTCAAGAGGCCCAGTACTTC
-,TRBV29-1,TRBJ2-1,-,CSVDRANEQFF,TGCAGCGTTGACAGGGCTAATGAGCAGTTCTTC